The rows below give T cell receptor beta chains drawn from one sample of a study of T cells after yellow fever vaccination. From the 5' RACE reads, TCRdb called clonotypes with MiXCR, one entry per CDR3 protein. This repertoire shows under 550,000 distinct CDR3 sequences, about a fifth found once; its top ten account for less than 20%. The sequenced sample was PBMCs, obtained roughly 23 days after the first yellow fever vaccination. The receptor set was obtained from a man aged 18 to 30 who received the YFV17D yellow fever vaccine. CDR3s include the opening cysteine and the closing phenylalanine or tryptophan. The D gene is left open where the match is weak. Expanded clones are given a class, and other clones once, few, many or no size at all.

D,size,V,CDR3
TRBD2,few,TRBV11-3,CASSAGGRAGAQYF
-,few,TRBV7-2,CASSPLDTNYGYTF
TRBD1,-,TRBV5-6,CASSFADRVYGYTF
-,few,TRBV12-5,CASGLGPGGLVYNEQFF
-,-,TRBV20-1,CSAIAVTEAFF
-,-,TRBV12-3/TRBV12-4,CASGPGHNTEAFF
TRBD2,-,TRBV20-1,CSARDPAGGAYNEQFF
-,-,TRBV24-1,CATSDPSYNEQFF
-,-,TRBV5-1,CASSLGSATQYF
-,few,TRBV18,CASSGALETQYF
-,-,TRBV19,CASSTTGPIEAFF
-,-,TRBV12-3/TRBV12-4,CASSFGIVRTGELFF
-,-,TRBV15,CATSRARGQGTEAFF
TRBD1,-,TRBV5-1,CASSSGQGSYNSPLHF
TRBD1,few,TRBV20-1,CSAEGTGDQPQHF
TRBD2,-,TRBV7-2,CASSLSPPGGQYF
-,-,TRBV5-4,CASSLGADGEKLFF
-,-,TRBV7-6,CASRPLTNTEAFF
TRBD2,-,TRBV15,CATSSGETSFRETQYF
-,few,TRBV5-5,CASSLDRSRGYTF
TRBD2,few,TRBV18,CASSPGLAGDLETQYF
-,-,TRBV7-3,CASSLKMVPDTQYF
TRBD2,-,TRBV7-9,CASRSSGPPYNEQFF
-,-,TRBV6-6,CASRPDGERAAFF
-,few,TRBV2,CASSEGTQNEKLFF
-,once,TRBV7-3,CASSFDRDTAGELFF
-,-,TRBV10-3,CAISDSGKNTEAFF
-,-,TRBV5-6,CASSLEQYVTDTQYF
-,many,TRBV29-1,CSVEGYLARGSYNEQFF
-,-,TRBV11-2,CASSRGIIAYEQYF
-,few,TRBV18,CASSSSRRGVTYNEQFF
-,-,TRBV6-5,CASSYDHLGSGANVLTF
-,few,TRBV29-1,CSVDGPTGETQYF
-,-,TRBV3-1,CASSQERAPHTEAFF
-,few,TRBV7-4,CASSAPLPQATSTDTQYF
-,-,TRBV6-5,CASSYGQTEQFF
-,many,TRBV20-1,CSARDGTNEKLFF
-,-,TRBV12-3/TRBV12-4,CASSRAGGLGSPLHF
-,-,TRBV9,CASSVGTSYEQYF
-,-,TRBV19,CASSIGGQYNEQFF
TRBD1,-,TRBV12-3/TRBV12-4,CASSPIRGQQETQYF
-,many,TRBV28,CASSFPSSPWEHF
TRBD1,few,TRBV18,CASSPETGNNQPQHF
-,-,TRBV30,CAWSEGSGSYNEQFF
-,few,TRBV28,CATSREKLYF
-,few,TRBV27,CASSPSGRGSYNSPLHF
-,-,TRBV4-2,CASSPQSVRDNEQFF
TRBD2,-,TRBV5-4,CASSLTSGAPGTGELFF
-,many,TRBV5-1,CASSPRGGVNEQFF
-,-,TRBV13,CASSLRGLLGYTF
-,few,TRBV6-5,CASSYSRQAGNYGYTF
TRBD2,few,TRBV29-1,CSVEGAGGDTQYF
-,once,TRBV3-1,CASSQPGAGYGYTF